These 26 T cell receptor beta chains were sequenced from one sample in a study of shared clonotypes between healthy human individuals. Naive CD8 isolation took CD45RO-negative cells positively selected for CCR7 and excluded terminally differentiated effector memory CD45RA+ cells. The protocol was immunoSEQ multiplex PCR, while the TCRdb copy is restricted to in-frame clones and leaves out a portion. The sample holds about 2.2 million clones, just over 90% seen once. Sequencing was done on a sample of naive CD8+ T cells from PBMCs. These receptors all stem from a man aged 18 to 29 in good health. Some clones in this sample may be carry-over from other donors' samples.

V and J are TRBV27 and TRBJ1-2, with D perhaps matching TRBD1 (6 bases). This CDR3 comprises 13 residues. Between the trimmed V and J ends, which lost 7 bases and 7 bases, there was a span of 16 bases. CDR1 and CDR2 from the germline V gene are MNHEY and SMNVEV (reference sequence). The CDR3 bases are TGTGCCAGCAAGGAGGGGGGTGAGGGTGGCTACACCTTC. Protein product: CASKEGGEGGYTF.

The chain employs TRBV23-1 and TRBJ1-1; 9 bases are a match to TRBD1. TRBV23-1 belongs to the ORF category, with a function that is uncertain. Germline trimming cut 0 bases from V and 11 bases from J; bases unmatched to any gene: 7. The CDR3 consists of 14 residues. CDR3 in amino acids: CASSQSLQGAAAFF. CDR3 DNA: TGCGCCAGCAGTCAATCGCTACAGGGGGCGGCTGCTTTCTTT.

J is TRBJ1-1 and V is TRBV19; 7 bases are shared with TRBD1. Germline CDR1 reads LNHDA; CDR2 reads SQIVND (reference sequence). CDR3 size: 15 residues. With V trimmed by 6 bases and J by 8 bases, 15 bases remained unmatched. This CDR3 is CASRAGQRSPLEAFF. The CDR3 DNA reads TGTGCCAGTAGGGCGGGACAGCGATCCCCCCTAGAAGCTTTCTTT.

The CDR3 DNA reads as TGTGCCAGCAGTGAAGCGGGAGCTTCCTACGAGCAGTACTTC. Encoded protein: CASSEAGASYEQYF. V usage is TRBV7-3 and J usage is TRBJ2-7, with 8 bases matching TRBD2. The CDR3 extends over 14 amino acids. From germline, CDR1 is SGHTA and CDR2 FQGTGA. V trimming: 6 bases; J trimming: 1 base; junction bases outside the gene matches: 5.

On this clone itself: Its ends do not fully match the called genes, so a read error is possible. This CDR3 reads CASSLGQVNLHEQYF. The CDR3 coding sequence is TGTGCCAGCAGTTTGGGACAGGTCAATCTCCACGAGCAGTACTTC. V and J are TRBV5-8 and TRBJ2-7, with 8 nucleotides matching TRBD1. Germline CDR1 is SGHTS and CDR2 is YDEGEE. The CDR3 contains 15 residues.

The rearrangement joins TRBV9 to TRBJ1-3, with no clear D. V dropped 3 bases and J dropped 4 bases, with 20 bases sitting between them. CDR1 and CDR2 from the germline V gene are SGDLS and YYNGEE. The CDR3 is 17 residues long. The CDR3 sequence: CASSENRDRPAGNTIYF. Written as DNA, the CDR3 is TGTGCCAGCAGCGAAAACAGAGACCGTCCGGCGGGAAACACCATATATTTT. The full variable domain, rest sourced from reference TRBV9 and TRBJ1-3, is DSGVTQTPKHLITATGQRVTLRCSPRSGDLSVYWYQQSLDQGLQFLIQYYNGEERAKGNILERFSAQQFPDLHSELNLSSLELGDSALYFCASSENRDRPAGNTIYFGEGSWLTVV.

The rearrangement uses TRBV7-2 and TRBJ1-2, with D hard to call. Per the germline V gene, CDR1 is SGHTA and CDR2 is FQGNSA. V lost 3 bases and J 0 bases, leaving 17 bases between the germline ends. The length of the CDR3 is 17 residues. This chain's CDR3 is CASSFDRIRGSNYGYTF. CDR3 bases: TGTGCCAGCAGCTTTGATCGGATCCGGGGTTCTAACTATGGCTACACCTTC.

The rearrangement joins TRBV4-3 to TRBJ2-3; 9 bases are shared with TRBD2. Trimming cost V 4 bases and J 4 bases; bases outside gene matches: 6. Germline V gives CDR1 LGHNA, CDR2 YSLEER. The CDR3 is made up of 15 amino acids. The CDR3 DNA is TGCGCCAGCAGCCCATGGACTAGCGCCTCAGATACGCAGTATTTT. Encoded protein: CASSPWTSASDTQYF.

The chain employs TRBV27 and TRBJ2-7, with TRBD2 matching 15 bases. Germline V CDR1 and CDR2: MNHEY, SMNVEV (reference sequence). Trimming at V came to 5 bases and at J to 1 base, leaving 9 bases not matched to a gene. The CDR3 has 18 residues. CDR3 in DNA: TGTGCCAGCAGTCACCTTCCCGGGACTAGCGGGAGGTCCTACGAGCAGTACTTC. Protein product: CASSHLPGTSGRSYEQYF.

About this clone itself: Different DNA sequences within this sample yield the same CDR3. CDR3 in amino acids: CASSDRADTQYF. Here the CDR3 DNA reads TGCGCCAGCAGTGATCGCGCAGATACGCAGTATTTT. This chain links TRBV10-1 with TRBJ2-3; D is ambiguous. Trimming took off 3 bases at V and 4 bases at J, with 5 bases between the two ends. Germline V gives CDR1 WNHNN, CDR2 SYGVQD (reference sequence). The CDR3 is 12 residues long.

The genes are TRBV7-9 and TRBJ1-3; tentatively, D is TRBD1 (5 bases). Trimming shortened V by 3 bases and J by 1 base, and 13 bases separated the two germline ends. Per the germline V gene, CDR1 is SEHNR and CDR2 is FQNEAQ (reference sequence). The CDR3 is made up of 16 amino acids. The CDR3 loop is CASSFPPRVSGNTIYF. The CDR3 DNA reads TGTGCCAGCAGCTTTCCACCCAGGGTATCTGGAAACACCATATATTTT.

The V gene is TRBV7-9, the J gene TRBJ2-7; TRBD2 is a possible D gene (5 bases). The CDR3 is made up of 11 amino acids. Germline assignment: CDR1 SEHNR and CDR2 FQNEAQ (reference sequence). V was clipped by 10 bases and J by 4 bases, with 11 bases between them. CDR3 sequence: CAISLEYEQYF. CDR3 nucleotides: TGTGCCATCTCACTAGAGTACGAGCAGTACTTC.

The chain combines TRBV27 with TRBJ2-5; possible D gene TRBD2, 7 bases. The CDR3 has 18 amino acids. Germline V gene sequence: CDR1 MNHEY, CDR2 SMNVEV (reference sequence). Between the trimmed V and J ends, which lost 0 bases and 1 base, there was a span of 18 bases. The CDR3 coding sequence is TGTGCCAGCAGTTTATCAGGCGGGGGCTGGACTATCCAAGAGACCCAGTACTTC. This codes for CASSLSGGGWTIQETQYF.

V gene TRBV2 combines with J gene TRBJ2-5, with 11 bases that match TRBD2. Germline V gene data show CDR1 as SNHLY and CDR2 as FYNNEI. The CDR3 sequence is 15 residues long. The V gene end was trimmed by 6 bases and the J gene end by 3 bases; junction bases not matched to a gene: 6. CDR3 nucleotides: TGTGCCAGCAGGGGGACTAGCGGTACGAAAGAGACCCAGTACTTC. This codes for CASRGTSGTKETQYF.

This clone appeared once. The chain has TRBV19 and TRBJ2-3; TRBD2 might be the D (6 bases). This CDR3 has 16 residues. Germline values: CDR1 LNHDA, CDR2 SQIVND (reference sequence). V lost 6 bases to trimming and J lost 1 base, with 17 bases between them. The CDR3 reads CASSPLWRDGTDTQYF. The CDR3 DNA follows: TGTGCCAGTAGCCCCCTCTGGAGGGACGGCACAGATACGCAGTATTTT.

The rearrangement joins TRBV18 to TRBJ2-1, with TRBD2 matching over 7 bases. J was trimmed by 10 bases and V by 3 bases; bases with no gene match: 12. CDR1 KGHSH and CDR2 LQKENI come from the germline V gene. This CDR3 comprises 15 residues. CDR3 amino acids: CASSPSGSGLVEQFF. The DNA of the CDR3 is TGTGCCAGCTCACCTTCCGGTAGCGGGTTAGTGGAGCAGTTCTTC.

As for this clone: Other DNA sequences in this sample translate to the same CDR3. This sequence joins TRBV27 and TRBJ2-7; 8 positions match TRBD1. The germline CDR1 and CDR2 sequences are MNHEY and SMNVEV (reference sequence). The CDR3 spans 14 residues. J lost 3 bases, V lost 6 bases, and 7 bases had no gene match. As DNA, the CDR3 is TGTGCCAGCAGCCCCGGGACAGGAGGCTACGAGCAGTACTTC. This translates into CASSPGTGGYEQYF.

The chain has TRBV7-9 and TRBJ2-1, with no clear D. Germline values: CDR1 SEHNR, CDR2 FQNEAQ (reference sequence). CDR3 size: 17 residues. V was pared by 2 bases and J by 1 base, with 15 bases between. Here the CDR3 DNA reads TGTGCCAGCAGCTTATCGAGGTCTATAGGTTCCTACAATGAGCAGTTCTTC. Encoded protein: CASSLSRSIGSYNEQFF.

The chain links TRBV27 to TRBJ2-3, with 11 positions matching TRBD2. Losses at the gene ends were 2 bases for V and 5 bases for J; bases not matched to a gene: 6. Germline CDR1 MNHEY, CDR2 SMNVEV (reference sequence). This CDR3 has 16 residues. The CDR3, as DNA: TGTGCCAGCAGTTTAGTTCTAGCGGGAGGACTAGATACGCAGTATTTT. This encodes CASSLVLAGGLDTQYF.

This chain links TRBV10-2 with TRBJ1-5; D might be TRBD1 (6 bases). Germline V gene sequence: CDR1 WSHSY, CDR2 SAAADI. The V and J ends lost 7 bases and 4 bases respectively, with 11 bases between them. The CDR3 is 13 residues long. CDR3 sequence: CASIQGPNQPQHF. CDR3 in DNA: TGCGCCAGCATACAGGGTCCTAATCAGCCCCAGCATTTT.

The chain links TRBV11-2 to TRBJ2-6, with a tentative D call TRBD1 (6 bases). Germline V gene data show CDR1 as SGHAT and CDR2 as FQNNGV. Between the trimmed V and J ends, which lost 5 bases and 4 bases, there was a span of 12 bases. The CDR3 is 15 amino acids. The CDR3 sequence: CASSHTGPGANVLTF. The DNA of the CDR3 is TGTGCCAGCAGCCACACAGGGCCCGGGGCCAACGTCCTGACTTTC.

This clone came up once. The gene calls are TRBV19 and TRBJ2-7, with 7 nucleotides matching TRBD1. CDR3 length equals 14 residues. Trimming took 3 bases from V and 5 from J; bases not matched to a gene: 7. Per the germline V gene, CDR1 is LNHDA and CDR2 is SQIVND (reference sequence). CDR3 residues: CASSIQGVDHEQYF. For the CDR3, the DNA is TGTGCCAGTAGTATTCAGGGGGTAGACCACGAGCAGTACTTC.

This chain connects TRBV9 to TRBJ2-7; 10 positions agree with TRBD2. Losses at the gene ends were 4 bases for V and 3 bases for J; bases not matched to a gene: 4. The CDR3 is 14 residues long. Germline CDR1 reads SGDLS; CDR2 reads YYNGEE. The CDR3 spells CASSPIAGGYEQYF. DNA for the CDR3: TGTGCCAGCAGCCCAATAGCGGGAGGCTACGAGCAGTACTTC.

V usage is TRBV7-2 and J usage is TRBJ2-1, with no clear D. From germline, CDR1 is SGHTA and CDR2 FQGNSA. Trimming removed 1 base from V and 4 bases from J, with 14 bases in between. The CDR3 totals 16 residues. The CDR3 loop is CASSLVTRARYNEQFF. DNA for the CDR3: TGTGCCAGCAGCTTAGTTACCCGGGCGCGGTACAATGAGCAGTTCTTC. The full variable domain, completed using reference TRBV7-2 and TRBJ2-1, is GAGVSQSPSNKVTEKGKDVELRCDPISGHTALYWYRQSLGQGLEFLIYFQGNSAPDKSGLPSDRFSAERTGGSVSTLTIQRTQQEDSAVYLCASSLVTRARYNEQFFGPGTRLTVL.

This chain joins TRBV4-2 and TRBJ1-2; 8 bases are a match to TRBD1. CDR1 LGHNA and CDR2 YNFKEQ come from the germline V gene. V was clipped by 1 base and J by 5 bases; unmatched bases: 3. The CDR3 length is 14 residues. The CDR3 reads CASSQVGQGYGYTF. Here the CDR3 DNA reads TGTGCCAGCAGCCAAGTCGGACAGGGTTATGGCTACACCTTC.

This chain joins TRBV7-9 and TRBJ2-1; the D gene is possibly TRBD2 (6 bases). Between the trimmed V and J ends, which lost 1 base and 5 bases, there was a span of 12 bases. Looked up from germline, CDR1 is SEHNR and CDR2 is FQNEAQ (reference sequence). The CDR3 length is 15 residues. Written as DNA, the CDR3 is TGTGCCAGCAGCTTAGTCGGGAGAACCAACAATGAGCAGTTCTTC. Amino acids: CASSLVGRTNNEQFF.